Shown below are 22 T cell receptor beta chains from a single sample sequenced in a study of CD8 T cells in ankylosing spondylitis. One entry per CDR3 protein, called by TCRdb with MiXCR from the 5' RACE reads. The repertoire holds about 64,000 distinct CDR3 sequences, with around 6.5% as singletons. Sequences were obtained from synovial fluid, either unsorted or a sorted T cell fraction (not recorded which). These receptors were collected from a male donor with ankylosing spondylitis.

This clonotype was counted between two and nine times. The chain uses TRBV20-1 and TRBJ2-3, with no clear D. The germline V gene encodes CDR1 DFQATT and CDR2 SNEGSKA (reference sequence). Trimming removed 5 bases from V and 12 bases from J, with 15 bases in between. This CDR3 has 11 residues. CDR3 bases: TGCAGTGCTCTCCAGATTGGAGATCAGTATTTT. Protein: CSALQIGDQYF.

At least ten counts were recorded for this clonotype. The gene calls are TRBV9 and TRBJ1-6, with TRBD1 as a possible D gene (6 bases). V was clipped by 3 bases and J by 10 bases, with 11 bases between them. CDR1 SGDLS and CDR2 YYNGEE come from the germline V gene. CDR3 size: 13 residues. CDR3: CASSAGQKSPLHF. CDR3 sequence (DNA): TGTGCCAGCAGCGCCGGACAGAAGTCACCCCTCCACTTT.

This clonotype was seen many times. The V call is TRBV5-1, the J call TRBJ2-7; D may be TRBD2 (6 bases). The CDR3 is made up of 18 amino acids. V was clipped by 0 bases and J by 3 bases, with 22 bases between them. Germline CDR1 SGHRS, CDR2 YFSETQ. CDR3 sequence (DNA): TGCGCCAGCAGCTTGGGTGGCAGCGGGTCCGCCACTCTCTACGAGCAGTACTTC. Translating it yields CASSLGGSGSATLYEQYF.

This clonotype was counted at least ten times. The chain combines TRBV7-2 with TRBJ1-1; 7 positions agree with TRBD1. V gave up 5 bases and J gave up 1 base; unmatched junction bases: 4. This CDR3 is built from 14 residues. Germline CDR1 SGHTA, CDR2 FQGNSA. The CDR3 loop is CASSPRTGNTEAFF. The CDR3 coding sequence is TGTGCCAGCAGCCCACGGACAGGGAACACTGAAGCTTTCTTT.

The chain uses TRBV2 and TRBJ2-5; the D is unclear. The V and J ends lost 2 bases and 2 bases respectively, with 12 bases between them. The CDR3 totals 15 residues. The germline V gene encodes CDR1 SNHLY and CDR2 FYNNEI. The CDR3 reads CASSELGSEQETQYF. The DNA for the CDR3 is TGTGCCAGCAGTGAACTAGGATCAGAACAAGAGACCCAGTACTTC.

This clonotype was observed at least ten times. The chain couples TRBV5-1 to TRBJ2-3, with 11 bases fitting TRBD2. The CDR3 consists of 16 residues. In germline, CDR1 is SGHRS, CDR2 YFSETQ. The J segment lost 4 bases and the V segment lost 4 bases, leaving 8 bases of the junction unmatched. CDR3 region: CASSTLLAGEADTQYF. The DNA of the CDR3 is TGCGCCAGCAGCACCTTACTAGCGGGAGAAGCAGATACGCAGTATTTT.

This clonotype has just a few counts. This chain uses TRBV7-2 with TRBJ2-7, with 7 bases lining up with TRBD1. The CDR3 consists of 14 residues. Trimming removed 5 bases from V and 2 bases from J; junction bases left unmatched: 6. CDR1 is SGHTA, CDR2 FQGNSA, per germline. The CDR3 region is CASSPDRSPYEQYF. Here the CDR3 DNA reads TGTGCCAGCAGCCCGGACAGGTCCCCCTACGAGCAGTACTTC.

This clonotype occurred many times. The chain uses TRBV29-1 and TRBJ2-1; 8 bases fit TRBD1. Trimming took 7 bases from V and 5 from J; bases not matched to a gene: 10. Germline V CDR1 and CDR2: SQVTM, ANQGSEA. The CDR3 is 14 residues long. The CDR3 region has the DNA TGCAGCGCCAAACGGGTGACAGGGGACAATGAGCAGTTCTTC. Translating it yields CSAKRVTGDNEQFF.

This clonotype was recorded at least ten times. The CDR3 DNA is TGCGCCAGCAGCTTATCAAGGGGGCGAGCCACTGAAGCTTTCTTT. Its translation: CASSLSRGRATEAFF. The chain carries TRBV5-1 and TRBJ1-1; 7 bases fit TRBD1. Trimming removed 2 bases from V and 4 bases from J; junction bases left unmatched: 8. The V gene's germline CDR1 is SGHRS and CDR2 YFSETQ. This CDR3 comprises 15 residues.

This clonotype was picked up many times. This chain connects TRBV4-1 to TRBJ2-3; D gene unclear. Germline values: CDR1 MGHRA, CDR2 YSYEKL. CDR3 length: 14 residues. The V end was cut by 1 base, the J end by 0 bases, with 5 bases between. The CDR3 nucleotides are TGCGCCAGCAGCCAAGGAGATAGCACAGATACGCAGTATTTT. Its translation: CASSQGDSTDTQYF.

Only a few counts were recorded for this clonotype. The chain combines TRBV20-1 with TRBJ1-5; D not certain. The germline V gene encodes CDR1 DFQATT and CDR2 SNEGSKA (reference sequence). Trimming removed 2 bases at V and 2 bases at J, with 10 bases between. This CDR3 has 14 amino acids. CDR3 region: CSARSLRGNQPQHF. The CDR3 region has the DNA TGCAGTGCTAGAAGCTTAAGGGGCAATCAGCCCCAGCATTTT.

V and J are TRBV7-9 and TRBJ1-1, with D unclear. Trimming took off 7 bases at V and 1 base at J, with 13 bases between the two ends. There are 14 residues in the CDR3. Germline assignment: CDR1 SEHNR and CDR2 FQNEAQ (reference sequence). The CDR3 DNA is TGTGCCAGCAAGCTTTTAGCCGGGAACACTGAAGCTTTCTTT. Amino acid sequence: CASKLLAGNTEAFF. Together with reference TRBV7-9 and TRBJ1-1, the CDR3 gives the full variable domain: DTGVSQNPRHKITKRGQNVTFRCDPISEHNRLYWYRQTLGQGPEFLTYFQNEAQLEKSRLLSDRFSAERPKGSFSTLEIQRTEQGDSAMYLCASKLLAGNTEAFFGQGTRLTVV.

The chain has TRBV5-1 and TRBJ2-3; D remains ambiguous. Between the trimmed V and J ends, which lost 0 bases and 4 bases, there was a span of 3 bases. The CDR3 has 12 amino acids. CDR1 is SGHRS, CDR2 YFSETQ, per germline. CDR3: CASSLAADTQYF. The CDR3 nucleotides read TGCGCCAGCAGCTTGGCCGCAGATACGCAGTATTTT.

This clonotype has a count of ten or more. The chain is built from TRBV20-1 and TRBJ2-5; D uncertain. Trimming took off 6 bases at V and 5 bases at J, with 13 bases between the two ends. Germline V gives CDR1 DFQATT, CDR2 SNEGSKA (reference sequence). The CDR3 is made up of 12 amino acids. Here the CDR3 DNA reads TGCAGTGCCCTCCTCCCCAGTGAGACCCAGTACTTC. Protein sequence: CSALLPSETQYF.

This clonotype was seen repeatedly, ten times or more. The chain links TRBV2 to TRBJ2-1, with 11 positions matching TRBD2. CDR3 length: 20 residues. V was pared by 6 bases and J by 1 base, with 17 bases of the junction left unmatched. Germline V gene data show CDR1 as SNHLY and CDR2 as FYNNEI. Here the CDR3 reads CASSAVRPTSGKASYNEQFF. CDR3 DNA sequence: TGTGCCAGCAGCGCCGTTAGGCCGACTAGCGGGAAGGCATCCTACAATGAGCAGTTCTTC.

This clonotype occurred a few times. The rearrangement links TRBV30 to TRBJ1-4; D possibly corresponds to TRBD1 (5 bases). Trimming took off 3 bases at V and 7 bases at J, with 15 bases between the two ends. This CDR3 region has 14 residues. Germline CDR1 is GTSNPN and CDR2 is SVGIG (reference sequence). CDR3 sequence: CAWRPRGESEKLFF. As DNA, the CDR3 is TGTGCCTGGAGGCCTCGAGGGGAAAGTGAAAAACTGTTTTTT.

V gene TRBV7-8 combines with J gene TRBJ2-5; D unclear. CDR1 is SGHVS and CDR2 is FQNEAQ in the germline V gene. Deletions cut 1 base from V and 4 bases from J, with 7 bases between. The CDR3 contains 13 residues. The CDR3 nucleotides read TGTGCCAGCAGCTTAGGGGCCCGAGAGACCCAGTACTTC. It codes for CASSLGARETQYF.

This clonotype was seen ten or more times. The CDR3 spells CASSLREGNQPQHF. The CDR3 DNA follows: TGTGCCAGCAGTTTGAGGGAGGGTAATCAGCCCCAGCATTTT. This chain joins TRBV12-3 or TRBV12-4 and TRBJ1-5; D is unresolved. CDR3 size: 14 residues. V gave up 3 bases and J gave up 4 bases, with 10 bases separating them.

This clonotype appeared many times. The V and J genes are TRBV19 and TRBJ1-1; possibly TRBD1 for D (5 bases). Trimming pared 3 bases from V and 2 bases from J, leaving 13 bases between. Per germline, CDR1 LNHDA and CDR2 SQIVND (reference sequence). CDR3 length equals 15 residues. The DNA of the CDR3 is TGTGCCAGTAGTATTTCGTCACAGGTAAACACTGAAGCTTTCTTT. This encodes CASSISSQVNTEAFF.

This clonotype showed up many times. The chain joins TRBV20-1 to TRBJ2-5; D unclear. CDR1 is DFQATT, CDR2 SNEGSKA, per germline (reference sequence). Trimming stripped 6 bases from V and 5 bases from J, with 10 bases between. CDR3 size: 11 residues. The chain's CDR3 is CSASEAETQYF. DNA for the CDR3: TGCAGTGCCTCCGAGGCGGAGACCCAGTACTTC.

In the case of this clonotype: In this CDR3 the conserved last residue, phenylalanine or tryptophan, is missing, so a read error is likely. The J gene is TRBJ2-5, the V gene TRBV3-1; TRBD1 agrees at 9 bases. The CDR3 runs 16 residues. Germline CDR1 LGHDT, CDR2 YNNKEL (reference sequence). The CDR3 sequence: CAGSQGIGTGQETQYL. Written as DNA, the CDR3 is TGTGCCGGCAGCCAAGGCATTGGGACAGGGCAAGAGACCCAGTACCTC.

In this sample, this clonotype turned up many times. The junction and the germline gene differ at one end; a read error may be behind it. This chain links TRBV7-7 with TRBJ2-2; TRBD2 aligns across 8 bases. The CDR3 spans 15 residues. Germline CDR1 and CDR2: SSHAT and FNYEAQ (reference sequence). CDR3 sequence (DNA): TGTGCTAGCAGCTTAGCGGGGACGGGCACCGGGGAGCTGTTTTTT. Its translation is CASSLAGTGTGELFF.